This T cell receptor (beta chain) came from a study of CD8+ T cells in alopecia areata. The CDR3 sequence is 13 residues long. The V gene's germline CDR1 is SQVTM and CDR2 ANQGSEA. V lost 4 bases to trimming and J lost 6 bases; unmatched junction nucleotides: 6. cDNA reverse transcribed from extracted RNA served as the sequencing template. The protocol was immunoSEQ multiplex PCR, while the TCRdb copy is restricted to in-frame clones and leaves out a portion. The data hold some 150,000 clones, with around 55% observed a single time. Sequenced material: CD8+ T cells sorted from blood, taken at week 0. The receptor comes from a human donor with alopecia areata. This rearrangement joins TRBV29-1 to TRBJ2-3, with TRBD2 matching 8 bases. The CDR3 nucleotides read TGCAGCGTTGTCGGGGGGGAACTGGATACGCAGTATTTT. Translation: CSVVGGELDTQYF.